This is a list of T cell receptor beta chains from one sample in a study of control samples from healthy donors and cancer patients. TCRdb keeps only in-frame clones here, not all; method: immunoSEQ multiplex PCR. This sample contains 150,000 to 200,000 clones. The sequenced material came from blood. The receptors here all came from a woman in her 30s in good health. Each CDR3 is given with its conserved first and last residue. Fields, in order: V gene, D gene, J gene, CDR3 DNA, CDR3 protein. D genes are given only for firm matches.

TRBV3-1/TRBV3-2,NA,TRBJ1-1,TGTGCCAGCAGCCAGGATCCGCTCCGGGGCACTGAAGCTTTCTTT,CASSQDPLRGTEAFF
TRBV6-5,TRBD1,TRBJ1-6,TGTGCCAGCAGTTACGGGACAGGGGCAGGCAATTCACCCCTCCACTTT,CASSYGTGAGNSPLHF
TRBV12-3/TRBV12-4,NA,TRBJ1-1,TGTGCCAGCAGTTTGGTGTCAGCTGAAGCTTTCTTT,CASSLVSAEAFF
TRBV9,NA,TRBJ2-3,TGTGCCAGCAGCGTAGTAGGGGGTCTCACAGATACGCAGTATTTT,CASSVVGGLTDTQYF
TRBV7-2,TRBD2,TRBJ2-3,TGTGCCAGCAGCCCCGGGGGGTCCATTGTAGATACGCAGTATTTT,CASSPGGSIVDTQYF
TRBV5-4,TRBD1,TRBJ1-1,TGTGCCAGCAGCTCCCGGACAGGGTGGACCACTGAAGCTTTCTTT,CASSSRTGWTTEAFF
TRBV5-1,TRBD1,TRBJ1-2,TGCGCCAGTCACCACGGGGACAGACTGAACTATGGCTACACCTTC,CASHHGDRLNYGYTF
TRBV4-1,NA,TRBJ1-5,TGCGCCAGCAGCCAAGTTGAGGGGCCGGGCCAGCCCCAGCATTTT,CASSQVEGPGQPQHF
TRBV6-1,TRBD1,TRBJ1-2,TGTGCCAGCAGTAAAGGGGTGGGACAGGGGATCTATGGCTACACCTTC,CASSKGVGQGIYGYTF
TRBV19,NA,TRBJ1-1,TGTGCCAGTAGTATAGGTTGGGGCTTGTACGAAGCTTTCTTT,CASSIGWGLYEAFF
TRBV11-2,TRBD1,TRBJ2-5,TGTGCCAGCAGCTTAAGGGACAGGGAATTGTACCAAGAGACCCAGTACTTC,CASSLRDRELYQETQYF
TRBV19,NA,TRBJ2-7,TGTGCCAGTAGCGCAGGGGCTGGGCCCGCATACGAGCAGTACTTC,CASSAGAGPAYEQYF
TRBV12-3/TRBV12-4,TRBD1,TRBJ2-5,TGTGCCAGCAGGCTGGGACAGACGGAGACCCAGTACTTC,CASRLGQTETQYF
TRBV6-2/TRBV6-3,NA,TRBJ1-2,TGTGCCAGCAGTTACTCGAGGGGGTACGGCTACACCTTC,CASSYSRGYGYTF
TRBV19,NA,TRBJ1-5,TGTGCCAGTAGTATAGCGATGGCCTATAGCAATCAGCCCCAGCATTTT,CASSIAMAYSNQPQHF
TRBV7-9,NA,TRBJ2-5,TGTGCCAGCAGCTTGTACCAGGGTTGGACCCAGTACTTC,CASSLYQGWTQYF
TRBV20-1,NA,TRBJ1-4,TGCAGTGCTAGTTCCGGGTCGACTAGAGTAGAAAAACTGTTTTTT,CSASSGSTRVEKLFF
TRBV6-6,NA,TRBJ1-5,TGTGCCAGCAAAACGGTGAAGAGCAATCAGCCCCAGCATTTT,CASKTVKSNQPQHF
TRBV12-5,NA,TRBJ1-4,TGTGCTAGTGGTTTGGGGACAGCTCTTGAAAAACTGTTTTTT,CASGLGTALEKLFF
TRBV6-5,TRBD2,TRBJ2-7,TGTGCCAGCAGTAGTCGGACTAGAGGGAATTACGAGCAGTACTTC,CASSSRTRGNYEQYF
TRBV19,NA,TRBJ1-1,TGTGCCAGTAGTCGCTTGGGGTGGGCTGAAGCTTTCTTT,CASSRLGWAEAFF
TRBV27,NA,TRBJ1-1,TGTGCCAGCAGTTTATCACCAGAATGGAAAATTGGAGCTTTCTTT,CASSLSPEWKIGAFF
TRBV7-9,NA,TRBJ1-1,TGTGCCAGCAGCGCCACAGGTAACACTGAAGCTTTCTTT,CASSATGNTEAFF